This T cell receptor (beta chain) emerged from a study of long-term antiretroviral therapy in people with HIV. Study findings and constraints: Whichever time point was examined, clones expanded before ART dominated the repertoire.

Investigators performed immunoSEQ version v3.0 at survey level. Profiling relied on immunoSEQ multiplex PCR, and the TCRdb table lists in-frame clones only, not all of them. The sample lists roughly 30,000 clones, 70% to 90% seen once, with approximately 9.2% in the top ten. Samples held roughly 0.85-11 million cryopreserved PBMC, and DNA extraction followed. The germline CDR1 and CDR2 sequences are SGHAT and FQNNGV. Trimming removed 1 base at V and 4 bases at J, with 14 bases between. This CDR3 region has 16 residues. Regarding this clone: Antigen: not known.

The chain uses TRBV11-2 and TRBJ1-5, with D possibly being TRBD1 (5 bases). The sequence derives from a man in his forties with HIV. The material sequenced was unsorted PBMCs, taken 4.8 to 5 years after starting antiretroviral therapy. The CDR3 protein is CASSLGGASVNQPQHF. CDR3 DNA sequence: TGTGCCAGCAGCTTAGGTGGGGCTTCGGTGAATCAGCCCCAGCATTTT.